The 11 T cell receptor beta chains reported below all come from one sample, sequenced in a study of blood T cell repertoires in COVID-19. Here immunoSEQ multiplex PCR was the method, and the copy in TCRdb shows in-frame clones only, minus some. The table records around 190,000 clones, approximately 85% of them present only once. Sequenced input: PBMCs or T cells enriched from blood (not recorded which). The origin of the receptors is a man aged 35-49 years with acute COVID-19.

This clone was picked up a small number of times. CDR3 loop: CASRSRDRVVQPQHF. The CDR3 DNA reads as TGTGCCAGCAGGTCCCGGGACAGGGTGGTTCAGCCCCAGCATTTT. The V call is TRBV28, the J call TRBJ1-5; 9 bases fit TRBD1. The CDR3 spans 15 residues. Per the germline V gene, CDR1 is MDHEN and CDR2 is SYDVKM. The ends lost 6 bases at V and 6 bases at J; junction bases unmatched: 9.

The CDR3 bases are TGCAGCGTACGCCGGGACAGGGCACAAGAGCAGTACTTC. Its protein is CSVRRDRAQEQYF. The J gene is TRBJ2-7, the V gene TRBV29-1; TRBD1 agrees at 9 bases. CDR3 size: 13 residues. Unmatched junction bases numbered 10, after V lost 6 bases and J lost 7 bases. Looked up from germline, CDR1 is SQVTM and CDR2 is ANQGSEA.

V gene TRBV18 combines with J gene TRBJ1-4; D remains unclear. Trimming pared 4 bases from V and 6 bases from J, leaving 15 bases between. CDR3 length: 15 amino acids. Germline values: CDR1 KGHSH, CDR2 LQKENI. CDR3 amino acids: CASSLWTGNDEKLFF. CDR3 in DNA: TGTGCCAGCTCACTCTGGACGGGGAATGATGAAAAACTGTTTTTT.

The gene calls are TRBV28 and TRBJ2-3, with 9 nucleotides matching TRBD2. V gave up 5 bases and J gave up 0 bases; unmatched junction bases: 12. Germline V gene lookup returns CDR1 MDHEN and CDR2 SYDVKM. The CDR3 extends over 18 amino acids. The CDR3 DNA follows: TGTGCCAGCAGTCCCCAGCTAGCGGGACCCTCTAGCACAGATACGCAGTATTTT. Translated: CASSPQLAGPSSTDTQYF.

The V and J genes are TRBV10-2 and TRBJ2-2, with TRBD2 matching 8 bases. The trim removed 6 bases at V and 4 bases at J, leaving 13 bases unmatched. Germline CDR1 reads WSHSY; CDR2 reads SAAADI. This CDR3 is built from 17 residues. The CDR3 sequence is CASRKTGLARSTGELFF. DNA of the CDR3: TGCGCCAGCAGAAAAACTGGACTAGCAAGAAGCACCGGGGAGCTGTTTTTT.

This sequence joins TRBV5-1 and TRBJ2-3, with unresolved D. This CDR3 region has 16 residues. V was clipped by 0 bases and J by 0 bases, with 11 bases between them. Germline CDR1 SGHRS, CDR2 YFSETQ. CDR3 coding DNA: TGCGCCAGCAGCTTGGGGAGTAGCTCTAGCACAGATACGCAGTATTTT. Translated: CASSLGSSSSTDTQYF.

The sample holds one count of this clone. The V gene is TRBV18, the J gene TRBJ2-5; TRBD1 matches at 8 bases. Trimming at V came to 5 bases and at J to 5 bases, leaving 7 bases not matched to a gene. The CDR3 length is 14 residues. Germline V lookup: CDR1 KGHSH, CDR2 LQKENI. CDR3: CASSSRTGKETQYF. In nucleotides, the CDR3 is TGTGCCAGCTCATCGCGGACAGGGAAGGAGACCCAGTACTTC.

J is TRBJ1-2 and V is TRBV7-3; 9 bases are shared with TRBD1. The CDR3 length is 15 residues. CDR1 SGHTA and CDR2 FQGTGA come from the germline V gene. V gave up 5 bases and J gave up 8 bases; unmatched junction bases: 12. In DNA, the CDR3 is TGTGCCAGCAGCCTTGGGGTTCCGGGACAGGGAGGCTACACCTTC. Its translation is CASSLGVPGQGGYTF.

The rearrangement joins TRBV6-2 or TRBV6-3 to TRBJ2-7, with 7 bases aligning to TRBD1. Germline values: CDR1 MNHEY, CDR2 SVGEGT. CDR3 size: 13 residues. The V segment lost 6 bases and the J segment 2 bases; nucleotides outside the gene matches: 4. This CDR3 reads CASSLTGPYEQYF. CDR3 coding DNA: TGTGCCAGCAGCTTGACAGGGCCCTACGAGCAGTACTTC.

As regards this clone: The same CDR3 can be traced to other DNA sequences in this sample. The gene calls are TRBV28 and TRBJ2-7; D is unclear. The CDR3 runs to 13 residues. V lost 2 bases and J 2 bases, leaving 7 bases between the germline ends. Germline CDR1 and CDR2: MDHEN and SYDVKM. The CDR3: CASSLGQPYEQYF. The CDR3, as DNA: TGTGCCAGCAGTTTAGGGCAGCCCTACGAGCAGTACTTC.

The chain recombines TRBV5-1 with TRBJ2-3, with 7 bases lining up with TRBD2. The CDR3 sequence is 17 residues long. The J segment lost 1 base and the V segment lost 0 bases, leaving 8 bases of the junction unmatched. Germline V CDR1 and CDR2: SGHRS, YFSETQ. The CDR3 loop reads CASSLAGSSGRTDTQYF. The DNA of the CDR3 is TGCGCCAGCAGCTTGGCCGGATCTAGCGGACGCACAGATACGCAGTATTTT.